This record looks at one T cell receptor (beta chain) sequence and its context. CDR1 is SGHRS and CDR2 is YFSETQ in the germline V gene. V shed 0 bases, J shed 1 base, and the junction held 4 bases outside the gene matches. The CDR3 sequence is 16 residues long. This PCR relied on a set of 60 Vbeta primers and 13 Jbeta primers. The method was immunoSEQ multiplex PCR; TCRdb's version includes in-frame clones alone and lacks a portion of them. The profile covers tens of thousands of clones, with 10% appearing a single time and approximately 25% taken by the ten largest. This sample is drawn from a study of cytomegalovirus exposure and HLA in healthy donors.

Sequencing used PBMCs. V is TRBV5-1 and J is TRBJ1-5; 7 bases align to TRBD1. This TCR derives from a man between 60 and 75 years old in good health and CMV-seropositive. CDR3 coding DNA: TGCGCCAGCAGCTTGGTCCCGGGACAGAGCAATCAGCCCCAGCATTTT. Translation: CASSLVPGQSNQPQHF.